This is a list of T cell receptor beta chains from one sample in a study of OX40 agonist ivuxolimab in advanced cancers. Generated by immunoSEQ multiplex PCR, the TCRdb table keeps only in-frame clones and is missing some. The sample lists more than 50,000 clones; about nine tenths were seen once. This sample comprised CD4+ or CD8+ T cells sorted from blood, obtained in a trial of the OX40 agonist ivuxolimab. Receptors were obtained from an adult with an advanced solid tumor such as melanoma, head and neck, liver or kidney cancer. Each CDR3 is given with its conserved first and last residue. Each record gives: CDR3 DNA, CDR3 protein, J gene, D gene, clone size, V gene. D genes are given only for firm matches. Rows give clone size only sometimes, using once, few, many, or a class for an expanded clone.

cdr3_nt: TGTGCCTGGAGTCCCCAGGGTGGGTATGGCTACACCTTC
cdr3_aa: CAWSPQGGYGYTF
j_call: TRBJ1-2
d_call: NA
clone_size: NA
v_call: TRBV30

cdr3_nt: TGTGCCAGCAGCGTAGCGTCGGGAGGCACCTACGAGCAGTACTTC
cdr3_aa: CASSVASGGTYEQYF
j_call: TRBJ2-7
d_call: TRBD2
clone_size: NA
v_call: TRBV9

cdr3_nt: TGTGCCAGCAGTTTCAGTGGGGCCCCCGTTCGTAACACTGAAGCTTTCTTT
cdr3_aa: CASSFSGAPVRNTEAFF
j_call: TRBJ1-1
d_call: NA
clone_size: NA
v_call: TRBV27

cdr3_nt: TGTGCCAGCAGCTTGATAGGAGCCGGGGAGCTGTTTTTT
cdr3_aa: CASSLIGAGELFF
j_call: TRBJ2-2
d_call: NA
clone_size: once
v_call: TRBV11-3

cdr3_nt: TGCGCCAGCAGCCGCCGGACTAGCGGGGACACAGATACGCAGTATTTT
cdr3_aa: CASSRRTSGDTDTQYF
j_call: TRBJ2-3
d_call: TRBD2
clone_size: NA
v_call: TRBV4-1

cdr3_nt: TGTGCCATCCTATCTTCAACGGGGGAGGGTTTTAACGTCCTGACTTTC
cdr3_aa: CAILSSTGEGFNVLTF
j_call: TRBJ2-6
d_call: TRBD2
clone_size: NA
v_call: TRBV28

cdr3_nt: TGTGCCAGCAGTTACCCCGACAGGGTTGAGACCCAGTACTTC
cdr3_aa: CASSYPDRVETQYF
j_call: TRBJ2-5
d_call: TRBD1
clone_size: NA
v_call: TRBV6-5

cdr3_nt: TGCGCCAGCAGCCTGATATACAGCGGAACCTACAATGAGCAGTTCTTC
cdr3_aa: CASSLIYSGTYNEQFF
j_call: TRBJ2-1
d_call: NA
clone_size: NA
v_call: TRBV5-1

cdr3_nt: TGTGCCAGCAGCTTACAAGAGGCGGGAGCAGATACGCAGTATTTT
cdr3_aa: CASSLQEAGADTQYF
j_call: TRBJ2-3
d_call: TRBD2
clone_size: NA
v_call: TRBV7-9

cdr3_nt: TGTGCCAGCTCACCAGTGCAGGGTCGGGAGACCCAGTACTTC
cdr3_aa: CASSPVQGRETQYF
j_call: TRBJ2-5
d_call: NA
clone_size: NA
v_call: TRBV18